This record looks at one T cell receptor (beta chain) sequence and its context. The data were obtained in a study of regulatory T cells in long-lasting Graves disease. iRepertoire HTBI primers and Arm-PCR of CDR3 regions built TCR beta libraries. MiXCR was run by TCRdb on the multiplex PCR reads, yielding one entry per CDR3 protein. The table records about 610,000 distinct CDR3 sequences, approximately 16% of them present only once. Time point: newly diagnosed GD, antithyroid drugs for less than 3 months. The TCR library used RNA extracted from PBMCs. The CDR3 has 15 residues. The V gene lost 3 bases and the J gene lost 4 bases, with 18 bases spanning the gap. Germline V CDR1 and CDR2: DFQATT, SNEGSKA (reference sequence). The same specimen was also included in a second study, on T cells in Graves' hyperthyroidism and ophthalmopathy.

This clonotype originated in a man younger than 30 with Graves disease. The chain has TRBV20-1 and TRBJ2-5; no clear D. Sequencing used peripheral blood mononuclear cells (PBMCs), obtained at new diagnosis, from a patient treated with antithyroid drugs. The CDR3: CSASTFSGLGETQYF. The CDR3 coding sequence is TGCAGTGCTAGCACCTTTTCCGGGCTCGGAGAGACCCAGTACTTC.